These T cell receptor beta chains were read from a single sample in a study of T cells after yellow fever vaccination. Using its own MiXCR run on the 5' RACE reads, TCRdb lists one record per CDR3 protein. The table has some 500,000 distinct CDR3 sequences, approximately 13% seen once. Sample: PBMCs, taken on the day of the yellow fever booster vaccination. All receptors derive from a young man who received the YFV17D yellow fever vaccine. Both conserved end residues are trimmed from each CDR3.

v_call cdr3_length cdr3_aa
TRBV10-3 14 AISRLAGGPVNEQF
TRBV5-1 12 ASSLQDSGNEQF
TRBV27 11 ASNRHDTDTQY
TRBV20-1 13 SAREGTDPGNIQY
TRBV29-1 12 SAPLRDRLETQY
TRBV5-1 15 ASSLVSSGSGADTQY
TRBV29-1 12 SVDTSGIGETQY
TRBV9 14 ASSNNPGTGPDEPY
TRBV7-3 10 ASSLDSGVQY
TRBV28 9 ACSLQDEQF